The rows below give T cell receptor beta chains drawn from one sample of a study of blood T cell repertoires in COVID-19. Sequenced by immunoSEQ multiplex PCR; TCRdb stores in-frame clones only, minus some. In the table there are approximately 94,000 clones, 80% of which are singletons. The sequencing input was peripheral blood. The source is a man between 70 and 80 years old with active or convalescent COVID-19. CDR3s include the opening cysteine and the closing phenylalanine or tryptophan. A D gene is named only where the DNA matches it firmly. Some rows have no size entry. The others give once, few or many, or a class for an expanded clone.

clone size | J gene | V gene | D gene | CDR3 protein | CDR3 DNA
. | TRBJ1-5 | TRBV6-5 | TRBD1 | CASSYSTGRPQHF | TGTGCCAGCAGTTACTCGACAGGGCGGCCCCAGCATTTT
. | TRBJ2-7 | TRBV11-2 | TRBD2 | CASSLGLAGGPGYEQYF | TGTGCCAGCAGCTTAGGGCTAGCGGGAGGGCCGGGATACGAGCAGTACTTC
. | TRBJ1-2 | TRBV18 | . | CASSPELNYGYTF | TGTGCCAGCTCACCAGAGCTTAACTATGGCTACACCTTC
. | TRBJ2-7 | TRBV6-2/TRBV6-3 | . | CASSYWAGSYEQYF | TGTGCCAGCAGTTACTGGGCGGGAAGCTACGAGCAGTACTTC
. | TRBJ1-1 | TRBV3-1/TRBV3-2 | . | CASSLGGPTEAFF | TGTGCCAGCAGCCTTGGGGGCCCCACTGAAGCTTTCTTT
. | TRBJ1-1 | TRBV7-8 | TRBD1 | CASSFHRTGGTEAFF | TGTGCCAGCAGCTTCCATAGGACAGGGGGCACTGAAGCTTTCTTT
. | TRBJ2-3 | TRBV19 | TRBD2 | CASSTLAGRTDTQYF | TGTGCCAGTAGTACTCTAGCGGGAAGGACAGATACGCAGTATTTT
. | TRBJ2-7 | TRBV18 | . | CASSPFLSLARGMNEQYF | TGTGCCAGCTCACCATTTCTATCATTAGCCAGGGGCATGAACGAGCAGTACTTC
. | TRBJ2-2 | TRBV5-1 | TRBD1 | CASSYGTGYTGELFF | TGCGCCAGCAGCTACGGGACAGGATATACCGGGGAGCTGTTTTTT
few | TRBJ2-7 | TRBV12-3/TRBV12-4 | . | CASRWLAEQYF | TGTGCCAGCAGATGGTTAGCCGAGCAGTACTTC
. | TRBJ2-7 | TRBV30 | . | CALRAGWYEQYF | TGTGCCCTCCGGGCAGGGTGGTACGAGCAGTACTTC
once | TRBJ2-7 | TRBV27 | TRBD2 | CASSHLGGTGYEQYF | TGTGCCAGCAGCCATCTCGGGGGGACCGGCTACGAGCAGTACTTC
few | TRBJ2-1 | TRBV2 | TRBD2 | CASSESGLAGIF | TGTGCCAGCAGTGAATCCGGGCTAGCGGGGATCTTC
few | TRBJ2-7 | TRBV4-1 | . | CASSQEWGAGGEQYF | TGCGCCAGCAGCCAAGAGTGGGGGGCAGGGGGCGAGCAGTACTTC
. | TRBJ2-1 | TRBV7-3 | TRBD2 | CASSLTLAGGYNEQFF | TGTGCCAGCAGCTTAACCCTCGCGGGGGGCTACAATGAGCAGTTCTTC
once | TRBJ2-3 | TRBV3-1/TRBV3-2 | TRBD2 | CASSQTSVRPDTQYF | TGTGCCAGCAGCCAGACTAGCGTTCGCCCAGATACGCAGTATTTT
few | TRBJ2-7 | TRBV7-2 | TRBD1 | CASSLEGQVSSYEQYF | TGTGCCAGCAGCTTAGAGGGACAGGTGAGCTCCTACGAGCAGTACTTC
few | TRBJ2-1 | TRBV27 | . | CASSVWGHRSGNEQFF | TGTGCCAGCAGTGTGTGGGGCCACCGGTCAGGCAATGAGCAGTTCTTC
. | TRBJ2-7 | TRBV7-2 | . | CASSSSVYEQYF | TGTGCCAGCAGCTCTAGCGTCTACGAGCAGTACTTC
. | TRBJ2-3 | TRBV7-8 | . | CASSLAQRGRGFTDTQYF | TGTGCCAGCAGCTTAGCCCAGCGAGGGAGAGGGTTCACAGATACGCAGTATTTT
. | TRBJ2-5 | TRBV7-2 | . | CASSLDASQETQYF | TGTGCCAGCAGCTTAGACGCCAGCCAAGAGACCCAGTACTTC
. | TRBJ1-2 | TRBV6-6 | . | CASSPGGAYSYGYTF | TGTGCCAGCTCCCCCGGGGGGGCTTACTCCTATGGCTACACCTTC
. | TRBJ2-1 | TRBV5-1 | TRBD2 | CASSTGTSGGDEQFF | TGCGCCAGCAGCACCGGGACTAGCGGGGGCGATGAGCAGTTCTTC
. | TRBJ2-5 | TRBV4-1 | TRBD2 | CASSLNPGGVQETQYF | TGCGCCAGCAGCCTAAACCCCGGGGGGGTACAAGAGACCCAGTACTTC
. | TRBJ1-1 | TRBV28 | . | CASSFGERNTEAFF | TGTGCCAGCAGTTTCGGGGAGAGGAACACTGAAGCTTTCTTT
. | TRBJ2-5 | TRBV6-1 | TRBD1 | CASSEAGQGGTQYF | TGTGCCAGCAGTGAAGCGGGACAGGGGGGGACCCAGTACTTC
. | TRBJ2-2 | TRBV24-1 | TRBD1 | CATSDTRGQRTGELFF | TGTGCCACCAGTGATACCAGGGGGCAGCGGACCGGGGAGCTGTTTTTT
. | TRBJ2-3 | TRBV7-9 | TRBD1 | CASSSTGGYTDTQYF | TGTGCCAGCAGCTCAACAGGGGGCTACACAGATACGCAGTATTTT
. | TRBJ2-1 | TRBV28 | TRBD2 | CASSLQRGSYNEQFF | TGTGCCAGCAGTTTACAGCGGGGCTCCTACAATGAGCAGTTCTTC
. | TRBJ1-2 | TRBV7-8 | . | CASSRDSSNYGYTF | TGTGCCAGCAGCCGAGACAGCTCTAACTATGGCTACACCTTC
. | TRBJ2-3 | TRBV10-3 | . | CAATGTGDTQYF | TGTGCCGCTACAGGCACCGGAGATACGCAGTATTTT
. | TRBJ1-2 | TRBV5-6 | . | CASRGVDAGFGYTF | TGTGCCAGCAGAGGGGTGGACGCCGGCTTTGGCTACACCTTC
. | TRBJ1-2 | TRBV4-1 | . | CASSQEGGLGYTF | TGCGCCAGCAGCCAAGAAGGAGGGCTTGGCTACACCTTC
once | TRBJ1-3 | TRBV30 | . | CAWSVPGDLKHTIYF | TGTGCCTGGAGTGTCCCCGGAGACTTGAAACACACCATATATTTT
once | TRBJ2-7 | TRBV24-1 | TRBD2 | CASRPGTSGSNGYEQYF | TGTGCCTCTAGGCCGGGGACTAGCGGGAGTAACGGCTACGAGCAGTACTTC
. | TRBJ2-3 | TRBV27 | TRBD1 | CASSSGQEDTQYF | TGTGCCAGCAGTTCCGGACAGGAAGATACGCAGTATTTT
. | TRBJ2-5 | TRBV5-5 | TRBD1 | CASSLGPGGKTQYF | TGTGCCAGCAGCTTGGGCCCAGGGGGAAAGACCCAGTACTTC
few | TRBJ1-2 | TRBV7-9 | . | CASSLAMGRPDPNYGYTF | TGTGCCAGCAGCTTAGCGATGGGCCGACCCGACCCCAACTATGGCTACACCTTC
. | TRBJ2-7 | TRBV5-1 | . | CASSFSGGEQYF | TGCGCCAGCAGCTTCAGTGGAGGGGAGCAGTACTTC
once | TRBJ2-1 | TRBV11-2 | TRBD2 | CASTFRTSGSGSYNEQFF | TGTGCCAGCACCTTCCGAACTAGCGGGAGTGGCTCCTACAATGAGCAGTTCTTC
. | TRBJ2-3 | TRBV30 | TRBD2 | CAWSRDYGTDTQYF | TGTGCCTGGAGTCGGGACTACGGCACAGATACGCAGTATTTT
. | TRBJ2-7 | TRBV18 | TRBD1 | CASSPKGQGINEQYF | TGTGCCAGCTCACCCAAGGGACAGGGAATAAACGAGCAGTACTTC
. | TRBJ1-1 | TRBV12-3/TRBV12-4 | . | CASRFRGYTEAFF | TGTGCCAGCAGATTCAGGGGTTACACTGAAGCTTTCTTT
. | TRBJ2-4 | TRBV24-1 | . | CATSESGVKNIQYF | TGTGCCACCAGTGAATCAGGGGTCAAAAACATTCAGTACTTC
few | TRBJ2-2 | TRBV29-1 | . | CSASIWAGKPGELFF | TGCAGCGCATCTATCTGGGCAGGGAAACCCGGGGAGCTGTTTTTT
. | TRBJ2-5 | TRBV10-1 | . | CASGVTGVIQETQYF | TGCGCCAGCGGAGTGACGGGGGTAATACAAGAGACCCAGTACTTC
. | TRBJ2-5 | TRBV11-2 | TRBD2 | CASSLEYSGGIGVTQYF | TGTGCCAGCAGCTTAGAATATAGCGGGGGGATCGGTGTGACCCAGTACTTC
. | TRBJ2-3 | TRBV5-4 | . | CASSLVGGGTDTQYF | TGTGCCAGCAGCTTGGTTGGGGGCGGGACAGATACGCAGTATTTT
. | TRBJ2-7 | TRBV11-2 | TRBD2 | CASSLGTSGDPFGQYF | TGTGCCAGCAGCTTAGGGACTAGCGGGGACCCCTTTGGGCAGTACTTC
. | TRBJ1-4 | TRBV7-9 | TRBD1 | CASSPGQGAREKLFF | TGTGCCAGCAGCCCGGGACAGGGGGCAAGGGAAAAACTGTTTTTT
. | TRBJ2-7 | TRBV5-4 | TRBD1 | CASSLEWDSSYEQYF | TGTGCCAGCAGCTTGGAGTGGGACAGCTCCTACGAGCAGTACTTC
. | TRBJ2-1 | TRBV19 | TRBD2 | CASTRALAGGSYNEQFF | TGTGCCAGTACCCGGGCTTTAGCGGGGGGCTCCTACAATGAGCAGTTCTTC
. | TRBJ2-5 | TRBV5-1 | . | CASSAGPSETQYF | TGCGCCAGCAGCGCAGGGCCAAGTGAGACCCAGTACTTC
. | TRBJ1-2 | TRBV18 | TRBD1 | CASSTRTGTTNYGYTF | TGTGCCAGCTCAACCCGGACAGGAACGACTAACTATGGCTACACCTTC
few | TRBJ1-5 | TRBV6-5 | . | CASSPQGGLYQPQHF | TGTGCCAGCAGTCCTCAGGGAGGGCTATATCAGCCCCAGCATTTT
few | TRBJ1-3 | TRBV9 | . | CASSFTGVAGNTIYF | TGTGCCAGCAGCTTCACGGGAGTAGCTGGAAACACCATATATTTT
. | TRBJ2-3 | TRBV5-4 | TRBD1 | CASRRQGARTDTQYF | TGTGCCAGCCGAAGACAGGGGGCTCGCACAGATACGCAGTATTTT
. | TRBJ1-6 | TRBV18 | TRBD1 | CASSPIDRERSPLHF | TGTGCCAGCTCACCGATTGACAGGGAAAGATCACCCCTCCACTTT
. | TRBJ2-5 | TRBV5-1 | . | CASSLADSSVSRETQYF | TGCGCCAGCAGCTTGGCTGACTCTTCGGTGTCTAGAGAGACCCAGTACTTC